The 20 T cell receptor beta chains listed next were all sequenced from one sample in a study of blood T cells in healthy people across ages (dated by TCRdb to between 2014 and 2017). The library was built by means of 5' RACE. For sequencing, an Illumina HiSeq 2500 was employed. The second PCR ran for about 7 to 11 cycles and used a J-beta primer mix along with a sample-barcoded 5' primer. TCRdb passed the public sequencing reads through fastp at Q25 and MiXCR, retaining productive beta sequences. Each CDR3 protein gets just one entry, which takes the most common genes and DNA from the rows behind it. The sample yields over 750,000 distinct CDR3 sequences; more than 20% were counted once. The ten largest make up more than 8% of the sample. These data also featured in a second study, about T cells of mothers and their children.

The sample was blood. These receptors came from a boy between 10 and 17 years old in good health.

This clonotype has a handful of counts. This chain joins TRBV10-2 and TRBJ2-3; the D is unclear. This CDR3 has 14 amino acids. The V gene lost 0 bases and the J gene lost 4 bases, with 8 bases spanning the gap. The germline CDR1 and CDR2 sequences are WSHSY and SAAADI. The CDR3 bases are TGCGCCAGCAGTGAGTCTCCCAGCTCAGATACGCAGTATTTT. The encoded protein is CASSESPSSDTQYF.

The chain links TRBV7-2 to TRBJ1-6; D gene uncertain. With 1 base removed from V and 8 bases from J, the gap between germline ends came to 9 bases. Germline-derived CDR1 and CDR2 are SGHTA and FQGNSA. The CDR3 consists of 14 residues. CDR3 coding DNA: TGTGCCAGCAGCTTAGGCGCGAAAGATTCACCCCTCCACTTT. This sequence encodes CASSLGAKDSPLHF.

The table lists this clonotype with a few counts. The chain joins TRBV9 to TRBJ2-2; 12 bases map to TRBD1. Germline CDR1 reads SGDLS; CDR2 reads YYNGEE. The trim removed 7 bases at V and 4 bases at J, leaving 8 bases unmatched. The CDR3 length is 16 residues. The CDR3 loop reads CASGGTGGRSTGELFF. CDR3 bases: TGTGCCAGCGGGGGGACAGGGGGCAGAAGCACCGGGGAGCTGTTTTTT.

The chain carries TRBV7-9 and TRBJ1-2, with D unclear. CDR3 length equals 13 residues. In germline, CDR1 is SEHNR, CDR2 FQNEAQ (reference sequence). V was pared by 3 bases and J by 6 bases, with 11 bases between. The DNA of the CDR3 is TGTGCCAGCAGCTTTGGATCCAACCATGGCTACACCTTC. Translated, it gives CASSFGSNHGYTF.

This clonotype was detected only a few times. This chain joins TRBV20-1 and TRBJ1-2, with TRBD1 matching over 7 bases. V lost 6 bases to trimming and J lost 6 bases; unmatched junction nucleotides: 19. CDR1 is DFQATT and CDR2 is SNEGSKA in the germline V gene (reference sequence). CDR3 size: 16 residues. The CDR3 DNA reads as TGCAGTGCCAGGGTTAGACAGGGAAGACTTGAACATGGCTACACCTTC. It yields the protein CSARVRQGRLEHGYTF.

This clonotype has a handful of counts. The rearrangement joins TRBV11-2 to TRBJ2-3; TRBD2 agrees at 9 bases. Germline CDR1 reads SGHAT; CDR2 reads FQNNGV. The CDR3 has 17 residues. J lost 5 bases, V lost 0 bases, and 9 bases had no gene match. DNA of the CDR3: TGTGCCAGCAGCTTAGAAATTGGCGGGAGGGCCAAAGATACGCAGTATTTT. Translating it yields CASSLEIGGRAKDTQYF.

This clonotype was counted between two and nine times. This CDR3 reads CASSPPARTGELFF. In DNA form, the CDR3 reads TGTGCCAGCAGCCCCCCGGCGCGTACCGGGGAGCTGTTTTTT. The genes are TRBV9 and TRBJ2-2, with unresolved D. Germline V CDR1 and CDR2: SGDLS, YYNGEE. Trimming removed 4 bases from V and 5 bases from J, with 12 bases in between. This CDR3 has 14 amino acids.

V gene TRBV7-8 combines with J gene TRBJ2-7, with 8 bases fitting TRBD1. Trimming took 1 base from V and 3 from J; bases not matched to a gene: 2. Germline lookup yields CDR1 SGHVS and CDR2 FQNEAQ. The CDR3 sequence is 14 residues long. CDR3 region: CASSLDDRGYEQYF. CDR3 sequence (DNA): TGTGCCAGCAGCTTAGACGACAGGGGCTACGAGCAGTACTTC.

V is TRBV3-1 and J is TRBJ2-5; 10 bases map to TRBD2. The DNA end is more similar to TRBJ2-7, so the J call may be wrong. Per germline, CDR1 LGHDT and CDR2 YNNKEL (reference sequence). This CDR3 is 18 amino acids long. The CDR3 region is CASSQGPLGSGGGYEQYF. For the CDR3, the DNA is TGTGCCAGCAGCCAAGGCCCCCTTGGAAGCGGGGGGGGCTACGAGCAGTACTTC.

V gene TRBV5-1 combines with J gene TRBJ2-7; no reliable D call. Trimming removed 0 bases at V and 1 base at J, with 11 bases between. The germline gives CDR1 SGHRS, CDR2 YFSETQ. This CDR3 has 15 residues. The CDR3 DNA follows: TGCGCCAGCAGCTTGGAAGGGATCTGGTCCTACGAGCAGTACTTC. Translating gives CASSLEGIWSYEQYF.

Only a few counts were recorded for this clonotype. The CDR3 DNA follows: TGTGCCAGCAGCTTAGGCGTCGGGCCCTCCTACAATGAGCAGTTCTTC. This gives the protein CASSLGVGPSYNEQFF. V gene TRBV7-4 combines with J gene TRBJ2-1; D is ambiguous. With 1 base removed from V and 0 bases from J, the gap between germline ends came to 10 bases. This CDR3 is 16 amino acids long. CDR1 is SGHVT, CDR2 SQSDAQ, per germline.

This clonotype was observed a few times. The chain is built from TRBV12-3 or TRBV12-4 and TRBJ2-5; 7 nucleotides line up with TRBD1. The better agreement between TRBJ2-1 and the DNA end casts doubt on the J call. CDR3 length: 11 amino acids. The CDR3, as DNA: TGTGCCAGCAGTTCGGGACAGAAGCAGTTCTTC. Amino acid sequence: CASSSGQKQFF.

This rearrangement joins TRBV29-1 to TRBJ2-3; 10 bases agree with TRBD1. Germline V gene data show CDR1 as SQVTM and CDR2 as ANQGSEA. After removal of 6 bases from V and 6 bases from J, the junction contained 15 bases not matched to a gene. CDR3 length: 16 residues. This CDR3 is CSVSGRTGGFLDTQYF. The CDR3 nucleotides are TGCAGCGTCTCAGGAAGGACAGGGGGTTTTCTGGATACGCAGTATTTT.

This rearrangement joins TRBV7-3 to TRBJ2-2; D tentatively reads TRBD1 or TRBD2 (6 bases each). Germline lookup yields CDR1 SGHTA and CDR2 FQGTGA. CDR3 size: 13 residues. V was trimmed by 4 bases and J by 7 bases, leaving 10 bases between them. DNA for the CDR3: TGTGCCAGCAGCTACAGGGAGGTCGGGGAGCTGTTTTTT. Amino acids: CASSYREVGELFF.

There are a few counts of this clonotype. In DNA, the CDR3 is TGTGCCAGCAGCCTACAGGGGGGATCCATCAATGAGCAGTTCTTC. Amino acid sequence: CASSLQGGSINEQFF. The chain links TRBV7-3 to TRBJ2-1, with 8 bases lining up with TRBD1. Germline CDR1 is SGHTA and CDR2 is FQGTGA. Germline trimming cut 5 bases from V and 6 bases from J; bases unmatched to any gene: 9. CDR3 length: 15 amino acids.

This clonotype was seen more than once but under ten times. The rearrangement uses TRBV7-2 and TRBJ1-4; the D is unclear. Trimming stripped 1 base from V and 8 bases from J, with 11 bases between. The CDR3 is 14 residues long. Germline CDR1 reads SGHTA; CDR2 reads FQGNSA. The CDR3 spells CASSLGTLREKLFF. The CDR3 coding sequence is TGTGCCAGCAGCTTAGGGACGCTAAGAGAAAAACTGTTTTTT.

The genes are TRBV5-6 and TRBJ2-7; the match to TRBD1 covers 10 bases. Germline V gene data show CDR1 as SGHDT and CDR2 as YYEEEE. Trimming cost V 2 bases and J 0 bases; bases outside gene matches: 11. The CDR3 is 18 amino acids. CDR3 region: CASSLQPGQGYGSYEQYF. For the CDR3, the DNA is TGTGCCAGCAGCTTACAACCGGGACAGGGGTACGGCTCCTACGAGCAGTACTTC.

J is TRBJ2-5 and V is TRBV7-2; 16 bases align to TRBD2. Germline V gene data show CDR1 as SGHTA and CDR2 as FQGNSA. The CDR3 has 16 residues. Unmatched junction bases numbered 3, after V lost 5 bases and J lost 3 bases. The CDR3, as DNA: TGTGCCAGCAGCCCCGGGACTAGCGGGAGGGAAGAGACCCAGTACTTC. Protein product: CASSPGTSGREETQYF.

This chain uses TRBV10-1 with TRBJ2-1; TRBD1 matches 8 bases. Germline V gene sequence: CDR1 WNHNN, CDR2 SYGVQD (reference sequence). The CDR3 sequence is 14 residues long. Trimming cost V 3 bases and J 6 bases; bases outside gene matches: 4. DNA for the CDR3: TGCGCCAGCAGTGATGGACAGGGTCTCAATGAGCAGTTCTTC. This sequence encodes CASSDGQGLNEQFF.

This clonotype was observed a few times. The rearrangement joins TRBV16 to TRBJ2-7, with 14 nucleotides matching TRBD2. Germline trimming cut 2 bases from V and 3 bases from J; bases unmatched to any gene: 3. The CDR3 has 16 amino acids. Germline loops: CDR1 KGHSY, CDR2 FQNENV. This CDR3 reads CASSQTGTSGGYEQYF. CDR3 coding DNA: TGTGCCAGCAGCCAAACCGGGACTAGCGGGGGCTACGAGCAGTACTTC.